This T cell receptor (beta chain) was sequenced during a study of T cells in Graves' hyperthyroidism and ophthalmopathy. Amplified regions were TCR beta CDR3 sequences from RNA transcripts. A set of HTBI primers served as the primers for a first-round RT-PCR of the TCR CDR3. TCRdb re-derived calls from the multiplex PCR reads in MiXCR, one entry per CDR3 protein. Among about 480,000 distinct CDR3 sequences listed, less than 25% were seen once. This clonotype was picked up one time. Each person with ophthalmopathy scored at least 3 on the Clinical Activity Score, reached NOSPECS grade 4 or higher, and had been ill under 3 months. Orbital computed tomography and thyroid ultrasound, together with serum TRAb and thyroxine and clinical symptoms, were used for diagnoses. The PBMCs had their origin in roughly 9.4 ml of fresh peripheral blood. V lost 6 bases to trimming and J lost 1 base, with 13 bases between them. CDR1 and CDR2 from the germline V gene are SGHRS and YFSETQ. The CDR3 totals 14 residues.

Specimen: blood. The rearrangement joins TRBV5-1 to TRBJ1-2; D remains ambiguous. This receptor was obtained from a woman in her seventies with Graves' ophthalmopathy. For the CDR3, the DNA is TGCGCCAGCATGGCGGGGATACATAACTATGGCTACACCTTC. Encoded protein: CASMAGIHNYGYTF.